Below, 30 T cell receptor beta chains from the same sample are listed, as sequenced in a study of Tregs in tolerant kidney transplant recipients. Produced via immunoSEQ multiplex PCR; TCRdb's table is partial and in-frame only. The sample consists of 68,000 or so clones, about four fifths of them appearing once. What was sequenced was CD4+ T cells from blood. These receptors came from a human donor in good health.

The gene calls are TRBV2 and TRBJ2-7, with no clear D. CDR1 and CDR2 (germline): SNHLY, FYNNEI. CDR3 length equals 11 residues. V was shortened by 5 bases and J by 3 bases, with 5 bases between the two germline ends. For the CDR3, the DNA is TGTGCCAGCAGTTTCTTCTACGAGCAGTACTTC. It yields the protein CASSFFYEQYF.

This clone was found a few times. J is TRBJ2-5 and V is TRBV18; no clear D gene. CDR1 is KGHSH, CDR2 LQKENI, per germline. V shed 2 bases and J shed 5 bases, with 9 bases lying between them. The CDR3 consists of 13 residues. The CDR3 coding sequence is TGTGCCAGCTCACCAAGGGAAGACGAGACCCAGTACTTC. It translates to CASSPREDETQYF. Filled out from reference TRBV18 and TRBJ2-5, the complete variable domain reads NAGVMQNPRHLVRRRGQEARLRCSPMKGHSHVYWYRQLPEEGLKFMVYLQKENIIDESGMPKERFSAEFPKEGPSILRIQQVVRGDSAAYFCASSPREDETQYFGPGTRLLVL.

This CDR3 reads CASSDFRARTIYF. Here the CDR3 DNA reads TGTGCCAGCAGTGACTTTAGGGCCCGCACCATATATTTT. The chain uses TRBV6-4 and TRBJ1-3; D not certain. This CDR3 comprises 13 residues. Germline V gene data show CDR1 as MRHNA and CDR2 as SNTAGT. Trimming cost V 1 base and J 9 bases, with 10 bases left between them.

This chain joins TRBV29-1 and TRBJ2-1; TRBD2 agrees at 12 bases. CDR3 size: 14 residues. V lost 7 bases and J lost 9; bases outside the gene matches: 10. Germline lookup yields CDR1 SQVTM and CDR2 ANQGSEA. CDR3 nucleotide sequence: TGCAGCGCCAGAGCTAGCGGGGGGGGGCGTGAGCAGTTCTTC. Its protein product is CSARASGGGREQFF.

This chain uses TRBV21-1 with TRBJ2-1; the DNA was not compared with TRBD2, the D call given in the table. TRBV21-1 is a pseudogene locus. This CDR3 has 15 amino acids. The CDR3 DNA sequence: TGTGCCAGCGGGGAGGGTGATGCGTGCGGTAATGAGCAGTTCTTC. This encodes CASGEGDACGNEQFF.

The chain carries TRBV18 and TRBJ1-5; the D gene is possibly TRBD1 (6 bases). The V end was cut by 5 bases, the J end by 0 bases, with 14 bases between. This CDR3 has 16 residues. CDR1 is KGHSH, CDR2 LQKENI, per germline. CDR3: CASSYGTSGSNQPQHF. The DNA of the CDR3 is TGTGCCAGCTCATACGGGACATCTGGTAGCAATCAGCCCCAGCATTTT.

The chain links TRBV18 to TRBJ1-2, with D possibly matching TRBD1 (6 bases). The germline V gene has CDR1 KGHSH and CDR2 LQKENI. The CDR3 loop spans 15 amino acids. The V and J ends lost 0 bases and 3 bases respectively, with 11 bases between them. This CDR3 reads CASSPPRGTYYGYTF. CDR3 DNA sequence: TGTGCCAGCTCACCACCGAGGGGGACCTACTATGGCTACACCTTC.

The chain combines TRBV30 with TRBJ2-7; 8 bases align to TRBD1. V gave up 5 bases and J gave up 1 base; unmatched junction bases: 4. CDR3 length: 13 amino acids. The germline CDR1 and CDR2 sequences are GTSNPN and SVGIG (reference sequence). The CDR3, as DNA: TGTGCCTGGTCCCGGACAGGGTCCTACGAGCAGTACTTC. Protein sequence: CAWSRTGSYEQYF. The variable domain in full, with the rest retrieved from reference TRBV30 and TRBJ2-7, is SQTIHQWPATLVQPVGSPLSLECTVEGTSNPNLYWYRQAAGRGLQLLFYSVGIGQISSEVPQNLSASRPQDRQFILSSKKLLLSDSGFYLCAWSRTGSYEQYFGPGTRLTVT.

The genes are TRBV18 and TRBJ2-1; possible D gene TRBD1, 6 bases. The CDR3 extends over 15 amino acids. The germline V gene encodes CDR1 KGHSH and CDR2 LQKENI. Trimming stripped 4 bases from V and 0 bases from J, with 10 bases between. This CDR3 reads CASSLQGFSYNEQFF. CDR3 nucleotides: TGTGCCAGCTCACTACAGGGATTCTCCTACAATGAGCAGTTCTTC. Combining the CDR3 with reference TRBV18 and TRBJ2-1 gives the whole variable domain NAGVMQNPRHLVRRRGQEARLRCSPMKGHSHVYWYRQLPEEGLKFMVYLQKENIIDESGMPKERFSAEFPKEGPSILRIQQVVRGDSAAYFCASSLQGFSYNEQFFGPGTRLTVL.

The gene calls are TRBV10-3 and TRBJ2-3; 11 bases fit TRBD2. The CDR3 consists of 16 residues. V shed 3 bases, J shed 4 bases, and the junction held 6 bases outside the gene matches. Per the germline V gene, CDR1 is ENHRY and CDR2 is SYGVKD. The CDR3 bases are TGTGCCATCAGTGACCCGACTAGCGGGGCGGCAGATACGCAGTATTTT. This encodes CAISDPTSGAADTQYF.

The V and J genes are TRBV7-2 and TRBJ2-1, with TRBD2 matching over 7 bases. Germline V gives CDR1 SGHTA, CDR2 FQGNSA. V gave up 5 bases and J gave up 3 bases; unmatched junction bases: 10. CDR3 size: 16 residues. The CDR3 spells CASSRVLRGFYNEQFF. CDR3 nucleotides: TGTGCCAGCAGCCGGGTCCTGCGGGGGTTCTACAATGAGCAGTTCTTC. Looking up the rest from reference TRBV7-2 and TRBJ2-1 gives the full variable domain: GAGVSQSPSNKVTEKGKDVELRCDPISGHTALYWYRQSLGQGLEFLIYFQGNSAPDKSGLPSDRFSAERTGGSVSTLTIQRTQQEDSAVYLCASSRVLRGFYNEQFFGPGTRLTVL.

This chain connects TRBV7-2 to TRBJ1-4, with a weak D call TRBD1 (5 bases). Trimming took off 5 bases at V and 7 bases at J, with 14 bases between the two ends. The CDR3 has 14 residues. Germline V lookup: CDR1 SGHTA, CDR2 FQGNSA. The CDR3 sequence: CASSLLGGIEKLFF. The DNA of the CDR3 is TGTGCCAGCAGCCTCTTGGGGGGGATTGAAAAACTGTTTTTT. The full variable domain, in which reference TRBV7-2 and TRBJ1-4 provide the parts outside the CDR3, is GAGVSQSPSNKVTEKGKDVELRCDPISGHTALYWYRQSLGQGLEFLIYFQGNSAPDKSGLPSDRFSAERTGGSVSTLTIQRTQQEDSAVYLCASSLLGGIEKLFFGSGTQLSVL.

The J gene is TRBJ1-2, the V gene TRBV30, with a weak D call TRBD1 (5 bases). With 0 bases removed from V and 2 bases from J, the gap between germline ends came to 13 bases. Germline V lookup: CDR1 GTSNPN, CDR2 SVGIG (reference sequence). This CDR3 has 15 residues. CDR3 residues: CAWSVKGARNYGYTF. The CDR3, as DNA: TGTGCCTGGAGTGTAAAAGGGGCGAGGAACTATGGCTACACCTTC.

The chain has TRBV30 and TRBJ2-1; 9 nucleotides agree with TRBD2. The germline V gene encodes CDR1 GTSNPN and CDR2 SVGIG (reference sequence). Trimming removed 3 bases from V and 10 bases from J; junction bases left unmatched: 10. This CDR3 is 14 amino acids long. The CDR3 coding sequence is TGTGCCTGGAGATCGGCGGGGGGGCGCCAAGAGCAGTTCTTC. Translation gives CAWRSAGGRQEQFF.

The genes are TRBV4-3 and TRBJ2-2; D ambiguous. The CDR3 loop spans 15 amino acids. Germline V gene data show CDR1 as LGHNA and CDR2 as YSLEER. The germline V and J ends were trimmed by 1 base and 6 bases, with 12 bases remaining between them. For the CDR3, the DNA is TGCGCCAGCAGCCAAGGTCAAGGTTTACCCGGGGAGCTGTTTTTT. Its translation: CASSQGQGLPGELFF.

The chain employs TRBV18 and TRBJ1-2; TRBD1 matches at 9 bases. This CDR3 is built from 15 residues. V lost 2 bases to trimming and J lost 8 bases; unmatched junction nucleotides: 9. CDR1 KGHSH and CDR2 LQKENI come from the germline V gene. For the CDR3, the DNA is TGTGCCAGCTCACCAGAACTACAGGGGGCAAGGGGCTACACCTTC. Translation gives CASSPELQGARGYTF.

The chain uses TRBV11-3 and TRBJ1-2; maybe TRBD1 (5 bases). Germline assignment: CDR1 SGHNT and CDR2 YENEEA. The CDR3 sequence is 13 residues long. Trimming cost V 2 bases and J 8 bases, with 12 bases left between them. The CDR3 DNA is TGTGCCAGCAGCTTAAGTCGGGGGGAGGGCTACACCTTC. It yields the protein CASSLSRGEGYTF.

The chain carries TRBV23-1 and TRBJ2-6; weak D call: TRBD1 (5 bases). TRBV23-1 is annotated as an ORF whose role is uncertain. The CDR3 is 17 amino acids. Between the trimmed V and J ends, which lost 3 bases and 2 bases, there was a span of 14 bases. In DNA form, the CDR3 reads TGCGCCAGCAGTCATACCGACACAGGAGCTGGGGCCAACGTCCTGACTTTC. It is translated as CASSHTDTGAGANVLTF.

This clone was observed a single time. The chain combines TRBV7-3 with TRBJ2-7, with D perhaps TRBD1 or TRBD2 (5 bases each). CDR1 and CDR2 (germline): SGHTA, FQGTGA. There are 17 residues in the CDR3. With 2 bases removed from V and 6 bases from J, the gap between germline ends came to 23 bases. The DNA for the CDR3 is TGTGCCAGCAGCTTAGCCCCTAGCAGGGTGCCCTACCGCGAGCAGTACTTC. Protein sequence: CASSLAPSRVPYREQYF.

This chain links TRBV9 with TRBJ2-7; 11 bases fit TRBD2. Germline CDR1 is SGDLS and CDR2 is YYNGEE. This CDR3 comprises 16 residues. With V trimmed by 2 bases and J by 2 bases, 6 bases remained unmatched. The CDR3 spells CASSVTSSGRTYEQYF. The DNA for the CDR3 is TGTGCCAGCAGCGTTACCTCTAGCGGGAGGACCTACGAGCAGTACTTC. Looking up the rest from reference TRBV9 and TRBJ2-7 gives the full variable domain: DSGVTQTPKHLITATGQRVTLRCSPRSGDLSVYWYQQSLDQGLQFLIQYYNGEERAKGNILERFSAQQFPDLHSELNLSSLELGDSALYFCASSVTSSGRTYEQYFGPGTRLTVT.

There are many counts of this clone. The chain carries TRBV7-2 and TRBJ1-2, with a weak D call TRBD1 (6 bases). V was trimmed by 5 bases and J by 3 bases, leaving 22 bases between them. Germline CDR1 reads SGHTA; CDR2 reads FQGNSA. The CDR3 covers 17 residues. The CDR3 spells CASSLVSGAGPHYGYTF. The CDR3 DNA sequence: TGTGCCAGCAGCCTCGTCTCGGGGGCCGGGCCCCACTATGGCTACACCTTC. Full variable domain (missing parts from reference TRBV7-2 and TRBJ1-2): GAGVSQSPSNKVTEKGKDVELRCDPISGHTALYWYRQSLGQGLEFLIYFQGNSAPDKSGLPSDRFSAERTGGSVSTLTIQRTQQEDSAVYLCASSLVSGAGPHYGYTFGSGTRLTVV.

There are a few counts of this clone. This chain uses TRBV6-6 with TRBJ1-2; D remains ambiguous. Per germline, CDR1 MNHNY and CDR2 SVGAGI (reference sequence). Trimming removed 6 bases from V and 5 bases from J, with 13 bases in between. The CDR3 spans 13 residues. CDR3 DNA sequence: TGTGCCAGCAGCCTCGAGTCGGTATATGGCTACACCTTC. It is translated as CASSLESVYGYTF.

The chain carries TRBV10-3 and TRBJ1-2; perhaps TRBD1 as D (5 bases). This CDR3 has 15 residues. Trimming removed 0 bases from V and 11 bases from J, with 19 bases in between. Germline V CDR1 and CDR2: ENHRY, SYGVKD. In nucleotides, the CDR3 is TGTGCCATCAGTGAGTCTGGGCAGGGTTCAACGCGTTACACCTTC. It specifies CAISESGQGSTRYTF.

This chain connects TRBV7-3 to TRBJ2-7, with a tentative D call TRBD1 (6 bases). Looked up from germline, CDR1 is SGHTA and CDR2 is FQGTGA. Trimming took 0 bases from V and 5 from J, leaving 14 bases between them. CDR3 length: 15 residues. DNA for the CDR3: TGTGCCAGCAGCTTAACGTACACAGGGACGGACGAGCAGTACTTC. It codes for CASSLTYTGTDEQYF.

V is TRBV5-1 and J is TRBJ1-1; no reliable D call. Germline lookup yields CDR1 SGHRS and CDR2 YFSETQ. Trimming removed 3 bases from V and 1 base from J, with 10 bases in between. The CDR3 extends over 14 amino acids. CDR3 DNA sequence: TGCGCCAGCAGCTCAGACGCAACGAACACTGAAGCTTTCTTT. It is translated as CASSSDATNTEAFF. The variable domain in full, with the rest retrieved from reference TRBV5-1 and TRBJ1-1, is KAGVTQTPRYLIKTRGQQVTLSCSPISGHRSVSWYQQTPGQGLQFLFEYFSETQRNKGNFPGRFSGRQFSNSRSEMNVSTLELGDSALYLCASSSDATNTEAFFGQGTRLTVV.

The chain uses TRBV15 and TRBJ1-4; 7 bases fit TRBD1. Germline V CDR1 and CDR2: LNHNV, YYDKDF (reference sequence). The CDR3 is 18 amino acids. V lost 1 base to trimming and J lost 1 base; unmatched junction nucleotides: 9. CDR3 DNA sequence: TGTGCCACCAGCAGAGGGGGGAACAGGGGAAGAACTAATGAAAAACTGTTTTTT. This translates into CATSRGGNRGRTNEKLFF.

The V gene is TRBV6-1, the J gene TRBJ1-2; a possible D gene is TRBD1 (6 bases). Germline lookup yields CDR1 MNHNS and CDR2 SASEGT. Trimming removed 5 bases at V and 2 bases at J, with 6 bases between. The CDR3 contains 12 residues. CDR3 nucleotides: TGTGCCAGCAGTCAGGGGAACTATGGCTACACCTTC. Amino acids: CASSQGNYGYTF.

The chain combines TRBV5-1 with TRBJ1-1; no clear D. Germline CDR1 SGHRS, CDR2 YFSETQ. This CDR3 region has 15 residues. The V and J ends lost 4 bases and 5 bases respectively, with 18 bases between them. In DNA form, the CDR3 reads TGCGCCAGCAGCCCAAACCCAGGTAGACCGACTGAAGCTTTCTTT. Its translation is CASSPNPGRPTEAFF. The full variable domain, with the rest looked up from reference TRBV5-1 and TRBJ1-1, is KAGVTQTPRYLIKTRGQQVTLSCSPISGHRSVSWYQQTPGQGLQFLFEYFSETQRNKGNFPGRFSGRQFSNSRSEMNVSTLELGDSALYLCASSPNPGRPTEAFFGQGTRLTVV.

The V call is TRBV20-1, the J call TRBJ2-7; D gene ambiguous. The germline V gene encodes CDR1 DFQATT and CDR2 SNEGSKA (reference sequence). V lost 1 base, J lost 0 bases, and 1 base lay in between. The CDR3 is 11 residues long. The CDR3: CSARGSYEQYF. CDR3 bases: TGCAGTGCTAGAGGCTCCTACGAGCAGTACTTC.

The chain employs TRBV9 and TRBJ1-1; tentatively, D is TRBD1 (5 bases). CDR1 is SGDLS, CDR2 YYNGEE, per germline. The CDR3 spans 15 residues. The V end was cut by 0 bases, the J end by 5 bases, with 14 bases between. DNA of the CDR3: TGTGCCAGCAGCGTAGCTACGGGACCTAGTACTGAAGCTTTCTTT. It is translated as CASSVATGPSTEAFF.